These T cell receptor beta chains were read from a single sample in a study of monozygotic twins with inflammatory bowel disease. TCRdb reprocessed the 5' RACE reads and stores each CDR3 protein as one record, lacking DNA. The sample table sets out 350,000 to 550,000 distinct CDR3 sequences. The sample was blood. The receptor source for this set is a human donor with ulcerative colitis or Crohn's disease, or a healthy co-twin of an affected twin (not recorded which). Both conserved end residues are part of each CDR3.

v_call	j_call	cdr3_aa
TRBV5-1	TRBJ2-7	CASSLDGTRAYEQYF
TRBV6-6	TRBJ2-7	CASNQGGSSYEQYF
TRBV19	TRBJ1-2	CASSPGQGWPGYTF
TRBV2	TRBJ2-3	CASSVDPPGTQYF
TRBV2	TRBJ2-3	CASSGQRMATDTQYF
TRBV7-2	TRBJ2-3	CASSLEFRASGDTQYF
TRBV7-2	TRBJ2-3	CASSFVKRDPTYF
TRBV10-2	TRBJ2-2	CASSESRTANTGELFF
TRBV4-2	TRBJ1-6	CASSQDFVGETGYNSPLHF
TRBV7-3	TRBJ1-6	CASSLGQLNSPLHF
TRBV7-9	TRBJ2-1	CASSFRKLADEQFF
TRBV21-1	TRBJ2-3	CASSKSYNRSTSTDTQYF
TRBV5-1	TRBJ2-2	CASTGDWGRTGELFF
TRBV5-1	TRBJ2-1	CASRLAGGPQYNEQFF
TRBV15	TRBJ2-7	CATSRDRLAFVHEQYF
TRBV6-5	TRBJ2-7	CASSYSSGPYEQYF
TRBV7-6	TRBJ2-2	CASSLAAPAGVTNTGELFF
TRBV27	TRBJ1-1	CASRQGAMNTEAFF
TRBV6-5	TRBJ2-7	CASSYSSPQGAFNEQYF
TRBV10-3	TRBJ2-3	CAILFSGTAGDTQYF
TRBV4-3	TRBJ2-7	CASSQDSDSSYEQYF
TRBV5-1	TRBJ1-5	CASSLEPQWGQPQHF
TRBV5-8	TRBJ2-3	CASSLVGRVTDTQYF
TRBV6-1	TRBJ2-1	CASRGSAGGYNEQFF
TRBV10-3	TRBJ2-3	CAISGVTSGSTDTQYF
TRBV4-2	TRBJ2-1	CASSRRLMGGDEQFF
TRBV30	TRBJ2-1	CAWSVTPAYNEQFF
TRBV7-3	TRBJ2-1	CASSPFVPGLAGDSYNEQFF